This TCR beta chain was sequenced for a study of identical twins. The V gene end was trimmed by 1 base and the J gene end by 3 bases; junction bases not matched to a gene: 4. Germline V CDR1 and CDR2: MNHNS, SASEGT. The CDR3 spans 15 residues. Carrying unique molecular identifiers, the cDNA also gained a universal primer site through template switching. TCRdb reanalysed the 5' RACE reads using MiXCR and keeps one entry per CDR3 protein. The sample includes more than 350,000 distinct CDR3 sequences, approximately 10% seen only once; the top ten take roughly 9%. Healthy Caucasians provided all donations.

This sequence originates from a woman between 45 and 60 years old in good health. The sequencing input was naive T cells sorted from blood. This chain links TRBV6-1 with TRBJ2-3; 7 nucleotides align to TRBD2. CDR3 protein: CASSEGGGRTDTQYF. The CDR3 bases are TGTGCCAGCAGTGAAGGCGGGGGTCGTACAGATACGCAGTATTTT.